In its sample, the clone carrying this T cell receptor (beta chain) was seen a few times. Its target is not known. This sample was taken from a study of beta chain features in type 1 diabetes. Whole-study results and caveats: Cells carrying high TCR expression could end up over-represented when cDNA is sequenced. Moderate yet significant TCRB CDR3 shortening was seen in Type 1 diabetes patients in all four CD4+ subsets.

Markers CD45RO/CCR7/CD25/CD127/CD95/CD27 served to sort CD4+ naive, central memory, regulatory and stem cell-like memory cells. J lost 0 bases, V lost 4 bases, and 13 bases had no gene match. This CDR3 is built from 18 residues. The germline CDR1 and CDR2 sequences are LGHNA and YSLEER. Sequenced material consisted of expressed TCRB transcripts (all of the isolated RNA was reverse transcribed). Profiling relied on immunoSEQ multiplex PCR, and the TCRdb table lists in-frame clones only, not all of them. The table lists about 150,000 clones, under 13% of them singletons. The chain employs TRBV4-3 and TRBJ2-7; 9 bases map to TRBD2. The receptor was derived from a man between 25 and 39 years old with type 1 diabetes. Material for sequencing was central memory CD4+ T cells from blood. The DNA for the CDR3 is TGCGCCAGCAGCCCAGCACCCAATAGCGGGAGCAGCTCCTACGAGCAGTACTTC. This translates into CASSPAPNSGSSSYEQYF.